This T cell receptor beta chain was obtained from a study of OX40 agonist ivuxolimab in advanced cancers. Study-wide context: Dosing consisted of intravenous ivuxolimab at 0.01 to 10 mg/kg every 2 weeks. Regarding the study as a whole: Dosing at 0.1 to 3.0 mg/kg was accompanied by clonal expansion of CD4+ and CD8+ blood T cells by week 6. Antigen specificity was not determined for the expanded peripheral T cells.

Autoimmune disease history or systemic immunosuppression was exclusionary. CDR1 SGDLS and CDR2 YYNGEE come from the germline V gene. The CDR3 runs 16 residues. V lost 0 bases and J lost 2; bases outside the gene matches: 5. Worth noting for this clone: What it recognizes is unknown.

Using immunoSEQ multiplex PCR, the repertoire was profiled, and TCRdb retains in-frame clones only, with some absent. This sample carries 75,000 to 95,000 clones, roughly 94% of them seen once, and the ten largest clones take roughly 0.5%. The chain is built from TRBV9 and TRBJ2-3; 8 nucleotides agree with TRBD2. The receptor was isolated from an adult with an advanced solid tumor such as melanoma, head and neck, liver or kidney cancer. Specimen: CD4+ or CD8+ T cells sorted from blood, collected in a trial of the OX40 agonist ivuxolimab. The CDR3 coding sequence is TGTGCCAGCAGCGTAGGAGCGGGAGTCAACACAGATACGCAGTATTTT. This translates into CASSVGAGVNTDTQYF.